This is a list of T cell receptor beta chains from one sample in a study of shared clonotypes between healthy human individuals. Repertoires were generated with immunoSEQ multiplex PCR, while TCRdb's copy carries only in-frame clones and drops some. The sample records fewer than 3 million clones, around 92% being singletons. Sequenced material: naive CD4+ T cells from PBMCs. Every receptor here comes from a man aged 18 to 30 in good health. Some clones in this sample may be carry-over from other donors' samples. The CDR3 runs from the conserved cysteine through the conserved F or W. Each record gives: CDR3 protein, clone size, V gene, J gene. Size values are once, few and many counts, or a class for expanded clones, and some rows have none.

cdr3_aa: CASSIDRGSDQPQHF
clone_size: NA
v_call: TRBV19
j_call: TRBJ1-5

cdr3_aa: CASSYTSGSRSSYNEQFF
clone_size: NA
v_call: TRBV19
j_call: TRBJ2-1

cdr3_aa: CASSKAWDRGNEQYF
clone_size: NA
v_call: TRBV19
j_call: TRBJ2-7

cdr3_aa: CASRVPGGGRNTEAFF
clone_size: NA
v_call: TRBV28
j_call: TRBJ1-1

cdr3_aa: CASSEISLGGRGAGYGYTF
clone_size: NA
v_call: TRBV6-1
j_call: TRBJ1-2

cdr3_aa: CASSQVRGVFNEQFF
clone_size: NA
v_call: TRBV4-1
j_call: TRBJ2-1

cdr3_aa: CSVIDRVQTQYF
clone_size: NA
v_call: TRBV29-1
j_call: TRBJ2-5

cdr3_aa: CASSQGAGGTYNEQFF
clone_size: NA
v_call: TRBV4-3
j_call: TRBJ2-1

cdr3_aa: CASSDRNYEQYF
clone_size: NA
v_call: TRBV5-1
j_call: TRBJ2-7

cdr3_aa: CASSSIPRGSEATQYF
clone_size: NA
v_call: TRBV5-1
j_call: TRBJ2-5

cdr3_aa: CASSVLPLAGEETQYF
clone_size: NA
v_call: TRBV9
j_call: TRBJ2-5

cdr3_aa: CASSPRPNTEAFF
clone_size: NA
v_call: TRBV7-2
j_call: TRBJ1-1

cdr3_aa: CASSPGPASLNTEAFF
clone_size: NA
v_call: TRBV18
j_call: TRBJ1-1

cdr3_aa: CASKTHNPAGEQYF
clone_size: NA
v_call: TRBV19
j_call: TRBJ2-7

cdr3_aa: CASSYFGTTNNEQFF
clone_size: NA
v_call: TRBV6-6
j_call: TRBJ2-1

cdr3_aa: CASSQDLRRGYTF
clone_size: NA
v_call: TRBV4-3
j_call: TRBJ1-2

cdr3_aa: CASSRTLGRSDSGNTIYF
clone_size: NA
v_call: TRBV28
j_call: TRBJ1-3

cdr3_aa: CASSLGRGGETQYF
clone_size: NA
v_call: TRBV5-1
j_call: TRBJ2-5

cdr3_aa: CASSRNTGELFF
clone_size: NA
v_call: TRBV2
j_call: TRBJ2-2

cdr3_aa: CASSWYSSTDTQYF
clone_size: NA
v_call: TRBV7-9
j_call: TRBJ2-3

cdr3_aa: CASSVGQETEAFF
clone_size: NA
v_call: TRBV9
j_call: TRBJ1-1

cdr3_aa: CASTLGGAVQEKLFF
clone_size: NA
v_call: TRBV28
j_call: TRBJ1-4

cdr3_aa: CASSLYSDAYEQYF
clone_size: NA
v_call: TRBV7-3
j_call: TRBJ2-7

cdr3_aa: CASSLVTSYEQFF
clone_size: NA
v_call: TRBV5-4
j_call: TRBJ2-1

cdr3_aa: CASSLGVRGLNNEQFF
clone_size: NA
v_call: TRBV11-3
j_call: TRBJ2-1

cdr3_aa: CASSDRGQGTQYF
clone_size: NA
v_call: TRBV2
j_call: TRBJ2-3

cdr3_aa: CASSFAGTGYDEQYF
clone_size: NA
v_call: TRBV7-6
j_call: TRBJ2-7

cdr3_aa: CAGSLNPSLGYGYTF
clone_size: NA
v_call: TRBV5-1
j_call: TRBJ1-2

cdr3_aa: CASSWGKVYEQFF
clone_size: NA
v_call: TRBV6-1
j_call: TRBJ2-1

cdr3_aa: CASSPAERGGAWTQYF
clone_size: NA
v_call: TRBV4-3
j_call: TRBJ2-5

cdr3_aa: CASSQGRSVGSKNIQYF
clone_size: NA
v_call: TRBV4-1
j_call: TRBJ2-4

cdr3_aa: CASSLDAGGYTF
clone_size: NA
v_call: TRBV11-2
j_call: TRBJ1-2

cdr3_aa: CASSPSTSGLGNEQFF
clone_size: NA
v_call: TRBV5-1
j_call: TRBJ2-1

cdr3_aa: CAISDSGTSYEQYF
clone_size: NA
v_call: TRBV10-3
j_call: TRBJ2-7

cdr3_aa: CASSSGTSGSKYEQYF
clone_size: NA
v_call: TRBV5-4
j_call: TRBJ2-7

cdr3_aa: CASSPVAGGSRNEQFF
clone_size: NA
v_call: TRBV7-3
j_call: TRBJ2-1

cdr3_aa: CASSALGSGRFNEQFF
clone_size: NA
v_call: TRBV6-4
j_call: TRBJ2-1

cdr3_aa: CASSAGTGLYEQYF
clone_size: few
v_call: TRBV10-2
j_call: TRBJ2-7

cdr3_aa: CASSPRTSGQYEQYF
clone_size: NA
v_call: TRBV5-4
j_call: TRBJ2-7